What follows are 31 T cell receptor beta chains derived from one specimen sequenced in a study of blood T cells in healthy people across ages. Sample-barcoded 5' priming and a J-beta primer mix drove a second PCR of roughly 6 to 12 cycles. Via MiXCR, TCRdb re-called the 5' RACE reads, giving one row per CDR3 protein. The repertoire holds roughly 1,700,000 distinct CDR3 sequences, with 28% as singletons. The sequencing sample was made of blood. The receptors stem from a woman aged 25 to 39 in good health.

This sequence joins TRBV2 and TRBJ2-7, with 14 bases matching TRBD2. V lost 4 bases, J lost 7 bases, and 9 bases stayed unmatched. This CDR3 spans 16 amino acids. The germline CDR1 and CDR2 sequences are SNHLY and FYNNEI. CDR3 nucleotide sequence: TGTGCCAGCAGTGCTAGACTAGCGGGAGGGGAAGGGGAGCAGTACTTC. This encodes CASSARLAGGEGEQYF.

This clonotype was observed many times. The J gene is TRBJ2-7, the V gene TRBV20-1; D not certain. The CDR3 runs 14 residues. The ends were cut back, 5 bases at V and 6 bases at J, with 20 bases in the middle. Germline values: CDR1 DFQATT, CDR2 SNEGSKA (reference sequence). CDR3 in DNA: TGCAGTGCTCGGCATCGGAACCGATCTCCCGAGCAGTACTTC. This translates into CSARHRNRSPEQYF.

The genes are TRBV5-1 and TRBJ1-2; tentative D call: TRBD1 (5 bases). The CDR3 extends over 16 amino acids. Trimming removed 4 bases at V and 6 bases at J, with 22 bases between. Germline loops: CDR1 SGHRS, CDR2 YFSETQ. The CDR3 nucleotides read TGCGCCAGCAGCACTACAGTTACCGGGGCCTTACATGGCTACACCTTC. Translation: CASSTTVTGALHGYTF.

The rearrangement joins TRBV20-1 to TRBJ2-1; a weak D match, TRBD1 (7 bases). Germline loops: CDR1 DFQATT, CDR2 SNEGSKA (reference sequence). V was cut by 3 bases and J by 5 bases, with 17 bases left in between. This CDR3 has 15 residues. The CDR3 spells CSARGGGTANNEQFF. Written as DNA, the CDR3 is TGCAGTGCTAGGGGGGGCGGGACAGCCAACAATGAGCAGTTCTTC.

This clonotype came up a few times. The chain has TRBV6-1 and TRBJ1-4; D unresolved. CDR1 is MNHNS, CDR2 SASEGT, per germline. There are 11 residues in the CDR3. V lost 3 bases and J 12 bases, leaving 8 bases between the germline ends. CDR3 nucleotides: TGTGCCAGCAGTGACAAGGTGGAACTGTTTTTT. It translates to CASSDKVELFF.

The chain is built from TRBV5-5 and TRBJ2-2; D remains unclear. V gave up 2 bases and J gave up 4 bases, with 9 bases separating them. Germline-derived CDR1 and CDR2 are SGHKS and YYEKEE (reference sequence). This CDR3 has 14 amino acids. The CDR3 region is CASSLSVVTGELFF. The CDR3 DNA is TGTGCCAGCAGCTTAAGCGTGGTCACCGGGGAGCTGTTTTTT.

This clonotype was counted at least ten times. J is TRBJ2-3 and V is TRBV4-3; TRBD2 matches 11 bases. The CDR3 is 16 residues long. Germline CDR1 reads LGHNA; CDR2 reads YSLEER. Trimming at V came to 4 bases and at J to 0 bases, leaving 3 bases not matched to a gene. DNA of the CDR3: TGCGCCAGCAGCCGAACTAGCGGGAGTAGCACAGATACGCAGTATTTT. It specifies CASSRTSGSSTDTQYF.

This clonotype was recorded a few times. The chain's CDR3 is CSASVDSSYNEQFF. For the CDR3, the DNA is TGCAGTGCTTCAGTTGATAGCTCCTACAATGAGCAGTTCTTC. This sequence joins TRBV20-1 and TRBJ2-1; D is undetermined. V shed 5 bases and J shed 0 bases, with 11 bases lying between them. The length of the CDR3 is 14 residues. Germline lookup yields CDR1 DFQATT and CDR2 SNEGSKA (reference sequence).

This clonotype appeared a few times. The genes are TRBV7-3 and TRBJ2-2, with 8 bases matching TRBD2. CDR1 and CDR2 from the germline V gene are SGHTA and FQGTGA. This CDR3 contains 15 residues. With 5 bases clipped from V and 5 bases from J, the junction kept 7 bases outside the gene matches. CDR3 region: CASSPRRGGTGELFF. In DNA, the CDR3 is TGTGCCAGCAGCCCGCGACGGGGGGGGACCGGGGAGCTGTTTTTT.

In this sample, this clonotype turned up many times. This sequence joins TRBV7-2 and TRBJ2-1; 11 nucleotides match TRBD2. V dropped 6 bases and J dropped 8; count of bases not matched to a gene: 9. The CDR3 is 15 residues long. Looked up from germline, CDR1 is SGHTA and CDR2 is FQGNSA. CDR3 residues: CASSRSGRASHEQFF. The CDR3 DNA reads as TGTGCCAGCAGTCGTAGCGGGAGGGCGTCCCATGAGCAGTTCTTC.

This clonotype was observed at least ten times. This sequence joins TRBV30 and TRBJ2-5; D gene uncertain. Looked up from germline, CDR1 is GTSNPN and CDR2 is SVGIG (reference sequence). The CDR3 runs 12 residues. V lost 1 base to trimming and J lost 4 bases, with 7 bases between them. CDR3 nucleotides: TGTGCCTGGAGTGAGGTGAGAGAGACCCAGTACTTC. It codes for CAWSEVRETQYF. Full variable domain (missing parts from reference TRBV30 and TRBJ2-5): SQTIHQWPATLVQPVGSPLSLECTVEGTSNPNLYWYRQAAGRGLQLLFYSVGIGQISSEVPQNLSASRPQDRQFILSSKKLLLSDSGFYLCAWSEVRETQYFGPGTRLLVL.

This clonotype appeared many times. The genes are TRBV9 and TRBJ2-7; TRBD1 matches 7 bases. This CDR3 spans 18 amino acids. Losses at the gene ends were 0 bases for V and 1 base for J; bases not matched to a gene: 13. Germline values: CDR1 SGDLS, CDR2 YYNGEE. This CDR3 is CASSVAPTGNSVSYEQYF. CDR3 nucleotide sequence: TGTGCCAGCAGCGTAGCCCCGACAGGGAATTCGGTATCCTACGAGCAGTACTTC.

On this clonotype: The germline gene is not matched at one end of the junction; a read error may be the cause. The chain joins TRBV5-1 to TRBJ2-6; TRBD2 agrees at 8 bases. There are 16 residues in the CDR3. Germline loops: CDR1 SGHRS, CDR2 YFSETQ. The CDR3 loop is CASGAGGEAGADVLTF. DNA of the CDR3: TGCGCCAGCGGTGCGGGGGGAGAAGCTGGGGCCGACGTCCTGACTTTC.

The chain recombines TRBV28 with TRBJ1-5; D is undetermined. Germline assignment: CDR1 MDHEN and CDR2 SYDVKM. The CDR3 totals 11 residues. V lost 6 bases, J lost 9 bases, and 9 bases lay in between. CDR3 sequence: CASSPDWPQHF. The CDR3 coding sequence is TGTGCCAGCAGCCCAGATTGGCCCCAGCATTTT.

Concerning this clonotype itself: A read error is possible here, since a much larger clone lies one base away. The V and J genes are TRBV7-2 and TRBJ2-1; D perhaps matches TRBD1 (5 bases). Trimming cost V 5 bases and J 5 bases, with 16 bases left between them. The CDR3 is 15 amino acids. Looked up from germline, CDR1 is SGHTA and CDR2 is FQGNSA. The chain's CDR3 is CASSRGGRVHNEQFF. The CDR3 coding sequence is TGTGCCAGCAGCCGCGGTGGCAGGGTGCACAATGAGCAGTTCTTC.

V is TRBV5-1 and J is TRBJ2-7, with 9 bases lining up with TRBD1. This CDR3 is built from 17 residues. The junction had 13 bases not matched to a gene; V was cut back by 6 bases and J by 0 bases. The germline CDR1 and CDR2 sequences are SGHRS and YFSETQ. The CDR3 sequence: CASTETGGSINSYEQYF. The CDR3 coding sequence is TGCGCCAGCACCGAGACAGGGGGGTCGATTAACTCCTACGAGCAGTACTTC.

This clonotype occurred a few times. The chain uses TRBV19 and TRBJ2-5, with TRBD2 matching 12 bases. V lost 9 bases, J lost 3 bases, and 8 bases stayed unmatched. Germline CDR1 is LNHDA and CDR2 is SQIVND (reference sequence). The CDR3 is made up of 15 amino acids. The CDR3 loop reads CASSGLAGSEETQYF. CDR3 coding DNA: TGTGCCAGCTCTGGACTAGCGGGGTCTGAAGAGACCCAGTACTTC.

There are many counts of this clonotype. The rearrangement joins TRBV15 to TRBJ2-7; tentatively, D is TRBD2 (5 bases). The CDR3 consists of 16 residues. The germline V gene has CDR1 LNHNV and CDR2 YYDKDF (reference sequence). The V end lost 0 bases, the J end lost 4 bases, and 16 bases lay between the germline ends. CDR3 sequence: CATSREGFGVRYEQYF. Here the CDR3 DNA reads TGTGCCACCAGCAGAGAAGGTTTCGGGGTTCGGTACGAGCAGTACTTC.

This clonotype was recorded a few times. V gene TRBV7-3 combines with J gene TRBJ2-2; unclear D gene. Deletions cut 2 bases from V and 1 base from J, with 11 bases between. CDR1 SGHTA and CDR2 FQGTGA come from the germline V gene. The CDR3 loop spans 16 amino acids. This chain's CDR3 is CASSLGPNQNTGELFF. The CDR3 DNA reads TGTGCCAGCAGCTTAGGTCCCAACCAGAACACCGGGGAGCTGTTTTTT. Combining the CDR3 with reference TRBV7-3 and TRBJ2-2 gives the whole variable domain GAGVSQTPSNKVTEKGKYVELRCDPISGHTALYWYRQSLGQGPEFLIYFQGTGAADDSGLPNDRFFAVRPEGSVSTLKIQRTERGDSAVYLCASSLGPNQNTGELFFGEGSRLTVL.

The chain is built from TRBV7-9 and TRBJ1-6; D might be TRBD1 (6 bases). With 5 bases removed from V and 0 bases from J, the gap between germline ends came to 23 bases. The CDR3 loop spans 20 amino acids. The germline CDR1 and CDR2 sequences are SEHNR and FQNEAQ (reference sequence). The CDR3 is CASSVLWDTKGSSYNSPLHF. CDR3 nucleotide sequence: TGTGCCAGCAGCGTACTCTGGGACACTAAAGGGAGCTCCTATAATTCACCCCTCCACTTT.

The sample holds a few counts of this clonotype. The chain employs TRBV10-3 and TRBJ1-1; 9 bases align to TRBD1. V was pared by 8 bases and J by 2 bases, with 6 bases of the junction left unmatched. CDR1 and CDR2 from the germline V gene are ENHRY and SYGVKD. The CDR3 has 14 amino acids. DNA for the CDR3: TGTGCCATCGGCCCGACAGGGGGAAACACTGAAGCTTTCTTT. This sequence encodes CAIGPTGGNTEAFF.

The chain couples TRBV7-9 to TRBJ1-4; D may be TRBD1 (5 bases). Germline lookup yields CDR1 SEHNR and CDR2 FQNEAQ (reference sequence). Trimming shortened V by 3 bases and J by 8 bases, and 16 bases separated the two germline ends. The length of the CDR3 is 15 residues. CDR3 sequence (DNA): TGTGCCAGCAGCTTTGGGACCGACTCCTGGGAAAAACTGTTTTTT. Encoded protein: CASSFGTDSWEKLFF.

This clonotype has ten or more counts. The rearrangement joins TRBV29-1 to TRBJ2-7; D possibly corresponds to TRBD2 (5 bases). The CDR3 is made up of 12 amino acids. Per the germline V gene, CDR1 is SQVTM and CDR2 is ANQGSEA. V lost 6 bases to trimming and J lost 3 bases, with 12 bases between them. The CDR3: CSVRAAGYEQYF. CDR3 coding DNA: TGCAGCGTACGGGCGGCGGGCTACGAGCAGTACTTC.

This clonotype occurred a few times. The chain's CDR3 is CASSSRLRRARFSYEQYF. DNA for the CDR3: TGTGCCAGCAGTTCCCGCCTCCGGCGGGCGCGATTTTCCTACGAGCAGTACTTC. V gene TRBV27 combines with J gene TRBJ2-7; D perhaps matches TRBD2 (5 bases). The CDR3 is 18 residues long. Germline V gene lookup returns CDR1 MNHEY and CDR2 SMNVEV (reference sequence). The ends were cut back, 4 bases at V and 1 base at J, with 23 bases in the middle.

This clonotype appeared a few times. The junction departs from the called germline gene at one end, perhaps through a read error. The V gene is TRBV6-6, the J gene TRBJ1-5, with no clear D. The CDR3 has 13 residues. Germline V gene sequence: CDR1 MNHNY, CDR2 SVGAGI (reference sequence). Here the CDR3 reads CASSPGIDQLQHF. The CDR3, as DNA: TGTGCCAGCAGTCCCGGGATCGATCAGCTCCAGCATTTT.

This clonotype was seen repeatedly, ten times or more. This CDR3 is CASSIDRARQFF. The CDR3 DNA follows: TGTGCCAGCAGCATAGACAGGGCTCGGCAGTTCTTC. The chain has TRBV5-4 and TRBJ2-1, with TRBD1 identical over 7 bases. V shed 4 bases, J shed 12 bases, and the junction held 7 bases outside the gene matches. The V gene's germline CDR1 is SGHNT and CDR2 YYREEE (reference sequence). The CDR3 runs to 12 residues.

The chain carries TRBV3-1 and TRBJ1-1; D not resolved. In germline, CDR1 is LGHDT, CDR2 YNNKEL (reference sequence). V lost 0 bases, J lost 10 bases, and 12 bases lay in between. The CDR3 has 13 residues. CDR3: CASSQDGRSGAFF. The CDR3 DNA is TGTGCCAGCAGCCAAGATGGGCGATCTGGAGCTTTCTTT.

This clonotype was counted a few times. The DNA for the CDR3 is TGTGCCACCATTAGGGCTAACTATGGCTACACCTTC. It is translated as CATIRANYGYTF. The rearrangement joins TRBV24-1 to TRBJ1-2; D not resolved. The CDR3 sequence is 12 residues long. The germline V gene has CDR1 KGHDR and CDR2 SFDVKD. V dropped 8 bases and J dropped 0 bases, with 6 bases sitting between them.

The genes are TRBV7-9 and TRBJ2-7; 8 bases are shared with TRBD1. Germline V CDR1 and CDR2: SEHNR, FQNEAQ (reference sequence). V dropped 10 bases and J dropped 10; count of bases not matched to a gene: 12. CDR3 size: 12 residues. CDR3 in amino acids: CATSETGANQYF. The CDR3 coding sequence is TGTGCCACCAGTGAGACAGGGGCCAACCAGTACTTC. Looking up the rest from reference TRBV7-9 and TRBJ2-7 gives the full variable domain: DTGVSQNPRHKITKRGQNVTFRCDPISEHNRLYWYRQTLGQGPEFLTYFQNEAQLEKSRLLSDRFSAERPKGSFSTLEIQRTEQGDSAMYLCATSETGANQYFGPGTRLTVT.

There are a few counts of this clonotype. The gene calls are TRBV20-1 and TRBJ2-7; TRBD2 agrees at 7 bases. CDR1 and CDR2 (germline): DFQATT, SNEGSKA (reference sequence). The junction had 9 bases not matched to a gene; V was cut back by 1 base and J by 6 bases. The CDR3 length is 14 residues. This CDR3 reads CSARAGGDPPEQYF. As DNA, the CDR3 is TGCAGTGCTAGAGCGGGAGGTGATCCTCCCGAGCAGTACTTC.

The chain carries TRBV5-1 and TRBJ2-3, with TRBD1 identical over 8 bases. The trim removed 4 bases at V and 4 bases at J, leaving 8 bases unmatched. CDR1 SGHRS and CDR2 YFSETQ come from the germline V gene. The CDR3 runs to 15 residues. The CDR3 DNA follows: TGCGCCAGCAGCCTAAGGACAGGGCAGCCAGATACGCAGTATTTT. Amino acids: CASSLRTGQPDTQYF.